This T cell receptor beta chain came from a study of blood T cells in healthy people across ages (dated by TCRdb to the mid-2010s). Regarding the complete study: In model experiments, template switching captured roughly one uniquely barcoded TCR beta cDNA molecule for every two T cells. The study analyzed two additional independent replicas of 1 million unique cDNA reads from the same blood draw for two donors, one aged 18 to 29 and one aged 80 or older. To track age-related changes in TCR beta repertoire diversity, the study relied on deep sequencing normalized with unique cDNA molecular identifiers. Four age groups were formed from the donors: young (average approximately 15 years), middle-aged (more than 35), aged (around 62) and long-lived (less than 85).

Systemically healthy Caucasian individuals from Russia, 39 in total and aged roughly 6 to 100 years, were included as donors. Ten milliliters of peripheral blood were drawn from each donor into EDTA-treated Vacutainer tubes. PBMCs were isolated by Ficoll-Paque density-gradient centrifugation, with at least 6 million obtained per sample. Trizol reagent was used to extract total RNA from the PBMCs, yielding at least 6 micrograms per sample. For every donor, an aliquot of PBMCs went through flow cytometry to measure the percentages of naive CD45RAhigh/CD27high T cells. General findings and caveats noted by the study authors: The long-lived group showed more naive CD4+ T cells, fewer expanded clones and increased TCR diversity than the aged group, suggesting age selection. Bulk unsorted PBMC profiling prevented conclusive comparison of naive and antigen-experienced compartments. Estimates of total diversity based on one million sequenced T cells were regarded as lower bounds and as underestimates. Observed TCR beta diversity per million T cells fell roughly linearly with age, and a significant reduction was already apparent by age about 38. Donor CMV infection status was unknown, potentially confounding age-related changes in expanded clonotypes. A strong correlation was found between observed TCR beta diversity and the percentage of naive T cells measured by flow cytometry.

The receptor library was made with 5' RACE. TCRdb names Illumina HiSeq 2500 as the instrument used. A second roughly 6 to 12 cycle PCR used a sample-barcoded 5' primer and a J-beta primer mix. A unique molecular identifier was introduced onto each TCR beta cDNA molecule by a template-switch 5' adaptor carrying 12 random nucleotides. Each sample yielded at least 2.5 million CDR3-containing paired-end reads. First-strand cDNA synthesis was performed from all RNA using the Mint cDNA synthesis kit, with priming by a TRBC-specific oligonucleotide. After uracil-DNA glycosylase treatment, a first 18-cycle PCR used universal primers M1SS and BC2_uni_R on all cDNA. As for how the authors treated the data: Each sample was normalized by randomly selecting 1 million high-quality reads, each carrying a distinct molecular identifier. Reads sharing molecular identifiers were discarded rather than binned into consensus sequences. MiTCR, run with a Q25 quality threshold and the strictest error-elimination algorithm, handled CDR3 identification, clonotype clustering and error correction. Lower-bound total TCR beta diversity was estimated with a nonparametric unseen species model using Euler transformation. TCRdb reworked the public reads: Q25 trimming with fastp, MiXCR clone assembly, productive beta chains retained. Entries that share a CDR3 protein sequence are merged under the most common genes and DNA. TCRdb, not the original authors, processed these V and J calls. The sample table contains 800,000 to 1,300,000 distinct CDR3 sequences; only one count was recorded for less than 25% of them. The ten top clones hold approximately 0.75% of the sample.

Via the germline V gene (reference sequence), CDR1 is SEHNR and CDR2 FQNEAQ. The CDR3 sequence holds 14 residues, the cysteine and phenylalanine included. Only CDR3 DNA remains: 42 bases, in frame from the first base. V is cut back by 7 bases and J by 2 bases, with 2 bases in the junction unmatched. In this sample, this clonotype turned up once. Its antigen is unknown. Base qualities are not recorded, but no much larger clone differs from it by a single base. In addition, the sample was reused for a study of T cells of mothers and their children. The second paper states: Nine systemically healthy Caucasian individuals, comprising three mothers and their six children, were included as donors. cDNA synthesis consumed the entire amount of extracted RNA, loaded at roughly 1.5 ug RNA in each 15 ul reaction. In the second PCR, sample barcodes and 2-4 random nucleotides were introduced via the M1S primer. More than 8 million TCR beta CDR3 reads were obtained from each mother, and 2.5 million to 3.5 million reads were obtained from each child. In both related and unrelated pairs, thymic selection shapes the output of TCR recombination in a similar way, with inherited differences having only a minor effect. Related mother-child pairs always showed normalized repertoire overlap that was slightly higher than in unrelated mother-child pairs, though the difference was never significant. With a sensitivity of around 97 clones per million clonotypes, no persistent microchimeric T cell clones were detected. To look for features that set related mother-child pairs apart from unrelated individuals, the researchers ran deep NGS to compare the TCR beta repertoires of mothers and children. On average, the children were about 10 +/- 4 years old, while the mothers were around 40 +/- 4 years old. Libraries were sequenced on Illumina HiSeq 2000 with 100+100 nt paired-end reads after adapter ligation with NEBNext reagents. To avoid cross-contamination, the mother libraries and the child libraries were prepared a month apart and sequenced in separate runs. Between about 500,000 and 2,300,000 distinct TCR beta clonotypes were identified per donor. Naive TCR beta clonotypes were estimated from low-frequency clonotypes matched to each donor's FACS-determined naive share, without sorting.

This receptor chain uses TRBV7-9 and TRBJ2-1; 10 middle bases align to TRBD1. Material for sequencing was blood. The source is a girl aged 2-10 years in good health. The DNA sequence is TGTGCCAGCAAAGGGACAGGGGCCTACAATGAGCAGTTCTTC. This encodes CASKGTGAYNEQFF.